The 28 T cell receptor beta chains listed next were all sequenced from one sample in a study of blood T cell repertoires in COVID-19. Measured with immunoSEQ multiplex PCR; TCRdb has only the in-frame clones, and not every one. The sample contains 60,000 to 85,000 clones, 80% to 90% of which appear only once. Sequenced material: peripheral blood. The source is a woman in her forties or fifties with active COVID-19.

The sample holds one count of this clone. The chain combines TRBV2 with TRBJ1-4, with D perhaps matching TRBD1 (5 bases). Deletions cut 0 bases from V and 4 bases from J, with 15 bases between. The CDR3 length is 17 residues. Germline CDR1 reads SNHLY; CDR2 reads FYNNEI. The CDR3 spells CASSEARVGGDNEKLFF. DNA of the CDR3: TGTGCCAGCAGTGAAGCGCGAGTCGGGGGGGATAATGAAAAACTGTTTTTT.

The CDR3 bases are TGTGCTAGTGGTTCCCATAGGCAGGAGGGTAACACTGAAGCTTTCTTT. It specifies CASGSHRQEGNTEAFF. The genes are TRBV12-5 and TRBJ1-1; D gene uncertain. The CDR3 has 16 amino acids. The V and J ends lost 4 bases and 2 bases respectively, with 17 bases between them. CDR1 and CDR2 from the germline V gene are LGHNT and FRNRAP.

The gene calls are TRBV30 and TRBJ1-5; the D gene is possibly TRBD1 (5 bases). This CDR3 comprises 12 residues. CDR1 GTSNPN and CDR2 SVGIG come from the germline V gene (reference sequence). V was clipped by 0 bases and J by 9 bases, with 9 bases between them. CDR3 protein: CAWSVSGGPQHF. As DNA, the CDR3 is TGTGCCTGGAGTGTTTCCGGGGGGCCCCAGCATTTT.

The CDR3 nucleotides are TGCGCCAGCAGCCAAGACCCGGGACAGGGGGCCCGCTCTGGAAACACCATATATTTT. Translating gives CASSQDPGQGARSGNTIYF. The chain recombines TRBV4-1 with TRBJ1-3, with 12 bases aligning to TRBD1. Germline V gives CDR1 MGHRA, CDR2 YSYEKL. The CDR3 covers 19 residues. Trimming cost V 0 bases and J 0 bases; bases outside gene matches: 6.

This clone was observed once. The gene calls are TRBV11-2 and TRBJ1-2; D is ambiguous. The germline V gene encodes CDR1 SGHAT and CDR2 FQNNGV. The V and J ends lost 2 bases and 4 bases respectively, with 14 bases between them. The CDR3 totals 15 residues. The CDR3 DNA is TGTGCCAGCAGCTTAACGGGAGGCCTTGGCTATGGCTACACCTTC. Translated: CASSLTGGLGYGYTF.

V usage is TRBV14 and J usage is TRBJ2-7; 9 nucleotides align to TRBD1. Per germline, CDR1 SGHDN and CDR2 FVKESK. The CDR3 is 14 residues long. The ends lost 5 bases at V and 4 bases at J; junction bases unmatched: 6. The CDR3 sequence is CASSSGTGNYEQYF. In DNA, the CDR3 is TGTGCCAGCAGCTCCGGGACAGGGAATTACGAGCAGTACTTC.

The chain uses TRBV5-1 and TRBJ1-2; 9 bases match TRBD1. Germline CDR1 reads SGHRS; CDR2 reads YFSETQ. Trimming cost V 4 bases and J 7 bases; bases outside gene matches: 8. The CDR3 length is 14 residues. The CDR3 bases are TGCGCCAGCAGCCCAGGACAGGGGACAGCTGGCTACACCTTC. Its protein is CASSPGQGTAGYTF.

V is TRBV6-5 and J is TRBJ2-4; D may be TRBD2 (5 bases). Deletions cut 5 bases from V and 2 bases from J, with 13 bases between. The germline V gene encodes CDR1 MNHEY and CDR2 SVGAGI. This CDR3 region has 15 residues. CDR3 coding DNA: TGTGCCAGCAGTCGGCAGCGGAGCCCCAAAAACATTCAGTACTTC. The encoded protein is CASSRQRSPKNIQYF.

The chain has TRBV19 and TRBJ2-3; 7 nucleotides line up with TRBD1. The ends lost 7 bases at V and 3 bases at J; junction bases unmatched: 10. CDR3 size: 15 residues. The germline CDR1 and CDR2 sequences are LNHDA and SQIVND (reference sequence). Written as DNA, the CDR3 is TGTGCCAGTACCGAGACAGGGTTGTCGACAGATACGCAGTATTTT. Its protein is CASTETGLSTDTQYF.

This chain connects TRBV13 to TRBJ2-7, with 7 bases identical to TRBD1. Germline V CDR1 and CDR2: PRHDT, FYEKMQ (reference sequence). J gave up 2 bases and V 5 bases, and 9 bases lay outside the gene matches. The length of the CDR3 is 15 residues. CDR3 residues: CASSQEGAPPYEQYF. CDR3 nucleotides: TGTGCCAGCAGCCAAGAGGGGGCGCCCCCCTACGAGCAGTACTTC. Full variable domain (missing parts from reference TRBV13 and TRBJ2-7): AAGVIQSPRHLIKEKRETATLKCYPIPRHDTVYWYQQGPGQDPQFLISFYEKMQSDKGSIPDRFSAQQFSDYHSELNMSSLELGDSALYFCASSQEGAPPYEQYFGPGTRLTVT.

The chain carries TRBV2 and TRBJ1-1, with 7 bases identical to TRBD1. J lost 11 bases, V lost 4 bases, and 13 bases had no gene match. Germline CDR1 and CDR2: SNHLY and FYNNEI. This CDR3 region has 14 residues. CDR3: CASSGTGTEFGAFF. The CDR3 DNA reads as TGTGCCAGCAGTGGCACCGGGACAGAGTTTGGGGCTTTCTTT.

The chain couples TRBV10-1 to TRBJ2-3, with D perhaps TRBD2 (6 bases). The CDR3 extends over 16 amino acids. CDR1 WNHNN and CDR2 SYGVQD come from the germline V gene (reference sequence). V was shortened by 4 bases and J by 1 base, with 15 bases between the two germline ends. The CDR3 sequence: CASSALAIGGTDTQYF. For the CDR3, the DNA is TGCGCCAGCAGTGCCCTAGCGATAGGGGGCACAGATACGCAGTATTTT.

This chain joins TRBV10-1 and TRBJ2-7, with 9 bases identical to TRBD1. The length of the CDR3 is 17 residues. Germline V gene sequence: CDR1 WNHNN, CDR2 SYGVQD (reference sequence). Trimming cost V 6 bases and J 3 bases; bases outside gene matches: 15. The CDR3 DNA sequence: TGCGCCAGCAGCCGGGGGACAGGGAGCGACATGGTCTACGAGCAGTACTTC. This gives the protein CASSRGTGSDMVYEQYF.

J is TRBJ2-3 and V is TRBV5-4; no clear D gene. The length of the CDR3 is 12 residues. CDR1 SGHNT and CDR2 YYREEE come from the germline V gene (reference sequence). The V gene lost 5 bases and the J gene lost 0 bases, with 4 bases spanning the gap. The CDR3 sequence is CASSSSTDTQYF. Here the CDR3 DNA reads TGTGCCAGCAGTTCAAGCACAGATACGCAGTATTTT.

The chain joins TRBV5-1 to TRBJ1-4, with 8 bases identical to TRBD1. V lost 3 bases and J lost 8; bases outside the gene matches: 6. This CDR3 has 14 amino acids. Germline V gene sequence: CDR1 SGHRS, CDR2 YFSETQ. CDR3: CASSSDRGEEKLFF. The CDR3 region has the DNA TGCGCCAGCAGCTCAGACAGGGGCGAAGAAAAACTGTTTTTT.

The chain carries TRBV30 and TRBJ1-6; D is undetermined. V gave up 3 bases and J gave up 2 bases, with 17 bases separating them. The CDR3 consists of 17 residues. Germline loops: CDR1 GTSNPN, CDR2 SVGIG (reference sequence). The CDR3 is CAWRGGDEEPYNSPLHF. The CDR3 DNA is TGTGCCTGGAGAGGAGGAGACGAGGAACCCTATAATTCACCCCTCCACTTT.

This chain joins TRBV14 and TRBJ1-1, with 8 bases identical to TRBD1. J lost 1 base, V lost 1 base, and 2 bases had no gene match. CDR1 and CDR2 from the germline V gene are SGHDN and FVKESK. The CDR3 contains 15 residues. The CDR3 DNA sequence: TGTGCCAGCAGCCAAGGGGACAGGAAGAACACTGAAGCTTTCTTT. This translates into CASSQGDRKNTEAFF.

The chain links TRBV9 to TRBJ2-7; the match to TRBD2 covers 8 bases. CDR3 length equals 15 residues. Germline V lookup: CDR1 SGDLS, CDR2 YYNGEE. The J segment lost 0 bases and the V segment lost 4 bases, leaving 6 bases of the junction unmatched. The CDR3 nucleotides read TGTGCCAGCAGCCCTACTAGCGGACCCTCCTACGAGCAGTACTTC. Residues: CASSPTSGPSYEQYF.

The J gene is TRBJ2-3, the V gene TRBV7-8, with TRBD2 matching over 8 bases. This CDR3 region has 15 residues. Unmatched junction bases numbered 6, after V lost 5 bases and J lost 2 bases. The V gene's germline CDR1 is SGHVS and CDR2 FQNEAQ. The CDR3 loop reads CASSSLAGSTDTQYF. DNA of the CDR3: TGTGCCAGCAGCAGTTTAGCGGGGTCCACAGATACGCAGTATTTT.

The chain carries TRBV9 and TRBJ1-2, with D perhaps TRBD1 (6 bases). V dropped 4 bases and J dropped 14 bases, with 24 bases sitting between them. The CDR3 is 14 amino acids. Germline V gives CDR1 SGDLS, CDR2 YYNGEE. For the CDR3, the DNA is TGTGCCAGCAGCAATCTAGATCTACAGGGTGCTGGTACCTTC. Amino acids: CASSNLDLQGAGTF. The whole variable domain, filled in from reference TRBV9 and TRBJ1-2, reads DSGVTQTPKHLITATGQRVTLRCSPRSGDLSVYWYQQSLDQGLQFLIQYYNGEERAKGNILERFSAQQFPDLHSELNLSSLELGDSALYFCASSNLDLQGAGTFGSGTRLTVV.

The chain is built from TRBV7-2 and TRBJ2-1; a possible D gene is TRBD2 (5 bases). The V end lost 4 bases, the J end lost 10 bases, and 23 bases lay between the germline ends. This CDR3 has 16 amino acids. From germline, CDR1 is SGHTA and CDR2 FQGNSA. Written as DNA, the CDR3 is TGTGCCAGCAGCTCTAGTAAGATAGGAGGTTCTCGCGAGCAGTTCTTC. The encoded protein is CASSSSKIGGSREQFF.

V usage is TRBV5-8 and J usage is TRBJ2-2; D is undetermined. V dropped 4 bases and J dropped 3 bases, with 19 bases sitting between them. The CDR3 is 17 amino acids. Germline CDR1 reads SGHTS; CDR2 reads YDEGEE. CDR3 sequence reads: CASSLILGSWYTGELFF. The DNA of the CDR3 is TGTGCCAGCAGCCTTATCTTGGGCAGCTGGTACACCGGGGAGCTGTTTTTT. The entire variable domain, with the rest obtained from reference TRBV5-8 and TRBJ2-2, is as follows: EAGVTQSPTHLIKTRGQQATLRCSPISGHTSVYWYQQALGLGLQFLLWYDEGEERNRGNFPPRFSGRQFPNYSSELNVNALELEDSALYLCASSLILGSWYTGELFFGEGSRLTVL.

The gene calls are TRBV5-1 and TRBJ1-1; D may be TRBD1 (6 bases). The CDR3 runs 15 residues. Trimming pared 3 bases from V and 1 base from J, leaving 13 bases between. Germline V CDR1 and CDR2: SGHRS, YFSETQ. CDR3 region: CASSYNSGENTEAFF. The DNA of the CDR3 is TGCGCCAGCAGCTACAACTCAGGGGAGAACACTGAAGCTTTCTTT.

The chain links TRBV7-2 to TRBJ2-1; D gene unclear. The germline gives CDR1 SGHTA, CDR2 FQGNSA. The CDR3 contains 13 residues. V lost 3 bases and J 8 bases, leaving 11 bases between the germline ends. This CDR3 reads CASSFTPVDEQFF. In DNA form, the CDR3 reads TGTGCCAGCAGCTTCACTCCTGTAGATGAGCAGTTCTTC.

The V call is TRBV9, the J call TRBJ2-1; 8 positions match TRBD2. The CDR3 contains 17 residues. The germline V gene encodes CDR1 SGDLS and CDR2 YYNGEE. The V and J ends lost 0 bases and 4 bases, in that order; junction bases with no gene match: 9. The CDR3 DNA reads as TGTGCCAGCAGCGTAGAGTCGGGGGGGACGGAATACAATGAGCAGTTCTTC. Translated, it gives CASSVESGGTEYNEQFF.

The gene calls are TRBV7-3 and TRBJ1-1; D remains ambiguous. Germline V gene lookup returns CDR1 SGHTA and CDR2 FQGTGA. Trimming removed 2 bases from V and 2 bases from J, with 6 bases in between. This CDR3 contains 13 residues. CDR3 bases: TGTGCCAGCAGCTTAGGGCAAAACACTGAAGCTTTCTTT. This codes for CASSLGQNTEAFF.

V and J are TRBV19 and TRBJ2-2; D gene unclear. The CDR3 contains 15 residues. V lost 8 bases to trimming and J lost 6 bases, with 19 bases between them. Per germline, CDR1 LNHDA and CDR2 SQIVND (reference sequence). The CDR3 spells CASRRLDGIPGELFF. DNA of the CDR3: TGTGCCAGTCGCCGACTTGACGGAATCCCCGGGGAGCTGTTTTTT.

The chain employs TRBV28 and TRBJ1-2; D remains unclear. The CDR3 consists of 15 residues. Trimming took off 2 bases at V and 2 bases at J, with 12 bases between the two ends. Germline-derived CDR1 and CDR2 are MDHEN and SYDVKM. CDR3: CASSLLSVFNYGYTF. The DNA of the CDR3 is TGTGCCAGCAGTTTACTGTCCGTCTTCAACTATGGCTACACCTTC.